This T cell receptor (beta chain) was sequenced during a study of patients and donors after allogeneic stem cell transplantation. This clonotype was observed many times. TCRdb reprocessed the RT-PCR reads via MiXCR and lists one record per CDR3 protein. The sample contains approximately 90,000 distinct CDR3 sequences, just under 5% of which appear only once. Trimming removed 3 bases from V and 15 bases from J, with 15 bases in between. Per germline, CDR1 MGHRA and CDR2 YSYEKL. CDR3 length: 12 amino acids. This chain connects TRBV4-1 to TRBJ2-1; D is perhaps TRBD2 (5 bases). The sequenced material came from blood, either unsorted or a sorted T cell fraction (not recorded which). The origin of this receptor is a human donor who was either an allogeneic HSCT recipient or a stem cell or donor lymphocyte infusion donor (not recorded which). It is not recorded whose cells these are; they may come from a transplant donor. CDR3 DNA sequence: TGCGCCAGCAGCCAGTCCCTCGGGAATCCGTTCTTC. Protein product: CASSQSLGNPFF.